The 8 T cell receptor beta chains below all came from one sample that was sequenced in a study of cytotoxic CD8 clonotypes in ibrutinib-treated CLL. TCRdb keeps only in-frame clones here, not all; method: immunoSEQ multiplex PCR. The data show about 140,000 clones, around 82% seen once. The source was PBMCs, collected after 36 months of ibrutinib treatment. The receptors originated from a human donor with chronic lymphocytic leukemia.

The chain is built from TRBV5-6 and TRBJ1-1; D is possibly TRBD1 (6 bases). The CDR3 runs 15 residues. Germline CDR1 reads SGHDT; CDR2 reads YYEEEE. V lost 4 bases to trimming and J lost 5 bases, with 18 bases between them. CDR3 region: CASSVGLRGETEAFF. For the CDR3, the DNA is TGTGCCAGCAGCGTAGGTCTTAGGGGGGAAACTGAAGCTTTCTTT.

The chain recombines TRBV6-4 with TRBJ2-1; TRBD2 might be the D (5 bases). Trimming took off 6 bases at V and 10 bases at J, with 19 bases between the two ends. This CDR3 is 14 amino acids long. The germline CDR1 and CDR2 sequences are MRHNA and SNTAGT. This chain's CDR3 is CASRRASGSREQFF. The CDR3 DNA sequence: TGTGCCAGCAGGCGGGCGTCGGGGTCTCGGGAGCAGTTCTTC.

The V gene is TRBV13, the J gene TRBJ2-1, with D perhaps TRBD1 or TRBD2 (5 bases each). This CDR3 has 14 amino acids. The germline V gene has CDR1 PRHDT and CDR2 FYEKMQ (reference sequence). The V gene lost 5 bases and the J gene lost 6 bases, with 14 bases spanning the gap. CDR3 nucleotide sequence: TGTGCCAGCAGCAGAAGGGGAGAGCTCAATGAGCAGTTCTTC. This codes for CASSRRGELNEQFF.

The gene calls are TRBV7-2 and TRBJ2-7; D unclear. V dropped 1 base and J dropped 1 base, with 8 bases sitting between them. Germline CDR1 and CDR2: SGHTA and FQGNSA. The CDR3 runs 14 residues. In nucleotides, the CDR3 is TGTGCCAGCAGCTTAGGACAATCGTCCTACGAGCAGTACTTC. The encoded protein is CASSLGQSSYEQYF.

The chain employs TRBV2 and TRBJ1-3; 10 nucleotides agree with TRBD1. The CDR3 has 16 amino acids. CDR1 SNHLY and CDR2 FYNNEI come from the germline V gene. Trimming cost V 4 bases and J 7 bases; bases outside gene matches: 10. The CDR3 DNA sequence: TGTGCCAGCAGTGTATCGACAGGGGGCAGGTGGAACACCATATATTTT. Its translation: CASSVSTGGRWNTIYF.

CDR3 sequence: CASSKATGPHQPQHF. In nucleotides, the CDR3 is TGTGCCAGCAGCAAAGCGACAGGGCCCCATCAGCCCCAGCATTTT. The rearrangement uses TRBV21-1 and TRBJ1-5; the D call of TRBD1 is as the table states it, not checked on the DNA. TRBV21-1 has pseudogene status. This CDR3 has 15 residues.

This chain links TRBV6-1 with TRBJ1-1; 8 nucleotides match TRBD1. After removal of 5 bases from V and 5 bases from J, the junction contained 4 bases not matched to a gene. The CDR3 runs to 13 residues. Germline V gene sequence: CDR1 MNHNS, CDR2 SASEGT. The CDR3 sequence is CASSRQGWTEAFF. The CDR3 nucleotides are TGTGCCAGCAGTCGACAGGGGTGGACTGAAGCTTTCTTT.

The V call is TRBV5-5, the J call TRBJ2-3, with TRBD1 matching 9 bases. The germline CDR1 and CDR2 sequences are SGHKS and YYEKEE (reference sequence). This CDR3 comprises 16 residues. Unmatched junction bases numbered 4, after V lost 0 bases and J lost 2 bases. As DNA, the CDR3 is TGTGCCAGCAGCTTGGGGGGACAGGGATTCACAGATACGCAGTATTTT. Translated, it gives CASSLGGQGFTDTQYF.